These 27 T cell receptor beta chains were all obtained from the same sample, sequenced in a study of long-term antiretroviral therapy in people with HIV. Sequencing relied on immunoSEQ assay v3.0, run at survey level. Sequenced by immunoSEQ multiplex PCR; TCRdb stores in-frame clones only, minus some. This sample has roughly 33,000 clones, with around 78% found just once. The source was unsorted PBMCs, collected 3.1 years after starting antiretroviral therapy. The receptors shown here come from a woman aged 45-59 years with HIV.

In its sample, this clone is medium-sized. J is TRBJ1-2 and V is TRBV7-8; D is perhaps TRBD1 (6 bases). Trimming cost V 5 bases and J 3 bases, with 13 bases left between them. The germline V gene encodes CDR1 SGHVS and CDR2 FQNEAQ. CDR3 length: 14 amino acids. CDR3 protein: CASSPGGYYYGYTF. The CDR3, as DNA: TGTGCCAGCAGCCCGGGGGGCTATTACTATGGCTACACCTTC.

In its sample, this clone was seen once. The chain uses TRBV18 and TRBJ1-6; D is unresolved. CDR3 length: 15 amino acids. The V gene lost 1 base and the J gene lost 8 bases, with 12 bases spanning the gap. The germline V gene encodes CDR1 KGHSH and CDR2 LQKENI. Here the CDR3 reads CASSPLRGSDSPLHF. The CDR3, as DNA: TGTGCCAGCTCACCACTCCGGGGTTCGGATTCACCCCTCCACTTT.

The chain links TRBV4-1 to TRBJ2-5, with TRBD1 matching over 7 bases. The germline V gene encodes CDR1 MGHRA and CDR2 YSYEKL. The CDR3 is made up of 14 amino acids. V dropped 5 bases and J dropped 7; count of bases not matched to a gene: 10. The CDR3 region is CASSSRQGEGTQYF. CDR3 DNA: TGCGCCAGCAGCTCCCGACAGGGAGAGGGGACCCAGTACTTC.

V is TRBV5-6 and J is TRBJ1-2, with D possibly TRBD1 on 6 matching bases. This CDR3 has 11 amino acids. V lost 2 bases to trimming and J lost 14 bases, with 13 bases between them. Germline V gene lookup returns CDR1 SGHDT and CDR2 YYEEEE. CDR3: CASSLDRRGTF. In DNA form, the CDR3 reads TGTGCCAGCAGCTTAGACAGGCGGGGGACCTTC.

The chain carries TRBV5-1 and TRBJ1-1, with D possibly TRBD1 on 6 matching bases. Per the germline V gene, CDR1 is SGHRS and CDR2 is YFSETQ. The CDR3 contains 15 residues. The V end was cut by 1 base, the J end by 1 base, with 11 bases between. CDR3 DNA: TGCGCCAGCAGCTTGCAGGGGACAAAGAACACTGAAGCTTTCTTT. Translating gives CASSLQGTKNTEAFF.

The CDR3 DNA follows: TGTGCCAGCAGTGATGGGGGGCGAAGCTCCTACAATGAGCAGTTCTTC. Amino acids: CASSDGGRSSYNEQFF. The chain combines TRBV25-1 with TRBJ2-1; D tentatively fits TRBD1 or TRBD2 (6 bases each). V lost 3 bases and J 0 bases, leaving 12 bases between the germline ends. The CDR3 is 16 residues long. CDR1 is MGHDK and CDR2 is SYGVNS in the germline V gene.

This clone was counted only a few times. The chain uses TRBV7-9 and TRBJ1-5, with D uncertain. Trimming shortened V by 2 bases and J by 3 bases, and 8 bases separated the two germline ends. The germline V gene encodes CDR1 SEHNR and CDR2 FQNEAQ (reference sequence). The CDR3 has 14 amino acids. The CDR3 protein is CASSLSPVNQPQHF. The CDR3, as DNA: TGTGCCAGCAGCTTATCCCCAGTCAATCAGCCCCAGCATTTT.

The J gene is TRBJ2-2, the V gene TRBV5-1; D is unclear. The CDR3 contains 14 residues. Trimming pared 1 base from V and 5 bases from J, leaving 9 bases between. Germline V gene lookup returns CDR1 SGHRS and CDR2 YFSETQ. CDR3 DNA: TGCGCCAGCAGCTTGTATGAAGGGACCGGGGAGCTGTTTTTT. Translation gives CASSLYEGTGELFF.

The chain has TRBV19 and TRBJ1-5, with D unclear. CDR1 and CDR2 from the germline V gene are LNHDA and SQIVND (reference sequence). This CDR3 is built from 13 residues. Trimming took 1 base from V and 7 from J, leaving 8 bases between them. The CDR3 sequence: CASSIGPRQPQHF. The CDR3 nucleotides are TGTGCCAGTAGTATAGGACCCCGGCAGCCCCAGCATTTT.

The chain recombines TRBV7-6 with TRBJ1-5; 7 positions match TRBD1. From germline, CDR1 is SGHVS and CDR2 FNYEAQ. There are 16 residues in the CDR3. The ends lost 5 bases at V and 2 bases at J; junction bases unmatched: 9. CDR3 sequence: CASSQTGACRNQPQHF. CDR3 coding DNA: TGTGCCAGCAGCCAAACAGGGGCATGTCGCAATCAGCCCCAGCATTTT.

V and J are TRBV19 and TRBJ2-5; 11 nucleotides match TRBD1. The CDR3 has 16 residues. V gave up 5 bases and J gave up 5 bases; unmatched junction bases: 10. Germline V gives CDR1 LNHDA, CDR2 SQIVND (reference sequence). The CDR3 is CASSLGTGGKGETQYF. The CDR3 DNA follows: TGTGCCAGTAGTCTAGGGACAGGGGGAAAGGGGGAGACCCAGTACTTC.

In its sample, this clone was seen once. J is TRBJ1-2 and V is TRBV7-9, with D tentatively TRBD1 (5 bases). Germline V gene sequence: CDR1 SEHNR, CDR2 FQNEAQ (reference sequence). CDR3 length: 16 amino acids. The V gene lost 5 bases and the J gene lost 10 bases, with 26 bases spanning the gap. CDR3 bases: TGTGCCAGCAGCCCTGACTCGGGGCAGGGACTTTTGGTCTACACCTTC. Encoded protein: CASSPDSGQGLLVYTF.

The gene calls are TRBV29-1 and TRBJ1-3; D gene ambiguous. In germline, CDR1 is SQVTM, CDR2 ANQGSEA. CDR3 length: 14 residues. V was trimmed by 6 bases and J by 2 bases, leaving 14 bases between them. The CDR3 here is CSVSGGPAGNTIYF. For the CDR3, the DNA is TGCAGCGTAAGCGGAGGACCAGCTGGAAACACCATATATTTT.

The chain combines TRBV10-1 with TRBJ2-3; TRBD2 agrees at 11 bases. The CDR3 covers 16 residues. V shed 3 bases, J shed 1 base, and the junction held 3 bases outside the gene matches. Germline V lookup: CDR1 WNHNN, CDR2 SYGVQD (reference sequence). The CDR3 sequence is CASSDSTSGGTDTQYF. In DNA form, the CDR3 reads TGCGCCAGCAGTGATTCGACTAGCGGGGGCACAGATACGCAGTATTTT.

V and J are TRBV5-1 and TRBJ2-7; 8 bases align to TRBD1. V dropped 1 base and J dropped 2; count of bases not matched to a gene: 5. Germline loops: CDR1 SGHRS, CDR2 YFSETQ. The CDR3 runs 15 residues. The CDR3 reads CASSLTGGGAYEQYV. The CDR3 DNA sequence: TGCGCCAGCAGCTTGACAGGGGGTGGGGCCTACGAGCAGTACGTC.

V usage is TRBV7-3 and J usage is TRBJ2-1; 7 bases are a match to TRBD2. The length of the CDR3 is 15 residues. CDR1 and CDR2 from the germline V gene are SGHTA and FQGTGA. V gave up 5 bases and J gave up 4 bases; unmatched junction bases: 8. The DNA of the CDR3 is TGTGCCAGCAGCAGATCCGGGACTAAGTACAATGAGCAGTTCTTC. This sequence encodes CASSRSGTKYNEQFF.

V usage is TRBV7-3 and J usage is TRBJ2-3; 7 bases fit TRBD2. The CDR3 is 16 amino acids. Trimming cost V 3 bases and J 6 bases; bases outside gene matches: 12. Per germline, CDR1 SGHTA and CDR2 FQGTGA. This chain's CDR3 is CASSFAALGGEDTQYF. CDR3 in DNA: TGTGCCAGCAGCTTTGCCGCTCTTGGGGGGGAGGATACGCAGTATTTT.

This clone appeared a single time. This chain uses TRBV4-1 with TRBJ2-7; D is unresolved. CDR1 MGHRA and CDR2 YSYEKL come from the germline V gene. This CDR3 has 13 amino acids. The V end lost 0 bases, the J end lost 2 bases, and 5 bases lay between the germline ends. The CDR3 bases are TGCGCCAGCAGCCAAGATATACCCTACGAGCAGTACTTC. This encodes CASSQDIPYEQYF.

This clone was found once. This chain joins TRBV19 and TRBJ2-7; a weak D match, TRBD1 (5 bases). Germline assignment: CDR1 LNHDA and CDR2 SQIVND (reference sequence). The V and J ends lost 6 bases and 4 bases respectively, with 7 bases between them. There are 11 residues in the CDR3. The CDR3 DNA reads as TGTGCCAGTAGCCAGGGATACGAGCAGTACTTC. It yields the protein CASSQGYEQYF.

The chain uses TRBV18 and TRBJ2-2, with D possibly matching TRBD1 (5 bases). CDR1 is KGHSH, CDR2 LQKENI, per germline. The CDR3 length is 15 residues. The V end lost 8 bases, the J end lost 2 bases, and 15 bases lay between the germline ends. CDR3 sequence reads: CASPKPGINTGELFF. DNA for the CDR3: TGTGCCAGCCCTAAGCCAGGGATCAACACCGGGGAGCTGTTTTTT. Drawing the rest from reference TRBV18 and TRBJ2-2, the complete variable domain is NAGVMQNPRHLVRRRGQEARLRCSPMKGHSHVYWYRQLPEEGLKFMVYLQKENIIDESGMPKERFSAEFPKEGPSILRIQQVVRGDSAAYFCASPKPGINTGELFFGEGSRLTVL.

The rearrangement uses TRBV5-1 and TRBJ2-5; D uncertain. The CDR3 runs 13 residues. Trimming left V 0 bases short and J 7 bases short, with 10 bases between. Germline CDR1 reads SGHRS; CDR2 reads YFSETQ. CDR3 sequence: CASSLERGRTQYF. The CDR3 coding sequence is TGCGCCAGCAGCTTGGAGAGAGGACGGACCCAGTACTTC.

This clone has more than one count but fewer than ten. The chain couples TRBV21-1 to TRBJ2-2. TRBV21-1 is termed a pseudogene. This CDR3 region has 12 residues. The CDR3 DNA sequence: TGTGCCAGCAGTCCAAGGCCCGGGGAGCTGTTTTTT. Protein product: CASSPRPGELFF.

This clone was detected only a few times. This chain connects TRBV4-2 to TRBJ2-3; TRBD2 is a possible D gene (5 bases). The CDR3 sequence is 18 residues long. V lost 3 bases and J lost 1, with 20 bases in between. Germline CDR1 and CDR2: LGHNA and YNFKEQ. The CDR3 spells CASSQMLLLEAGTDTQYF. CDR3 DNA sequence: TGTGCCAGCAGCCAGATGCTGCTACTAGAGGCCGGCACAGATACGCAGTATTTT.

This clone was found a few times. This sequence joins TRBV7-6 and TRBJ2-7; D possibly corresponds to TRBD2 (5 bases). The CDR3 covers 13 residues. Germline V gives CDR1 SGHVS, CDR2 FNYEAQ. V lost 4 bases and J 6 bases, leaving 13 bases between the germline ends. CDR3 region: CASSYRGAGEQYF. CDR3 DNA: TGTGCCAGCAGCTATAGAGGTGCGGGCGAGCAGTACTTC.

This sequence joins TRBV30 and TRBJ1-5; TRBD1 might be the D (6 bases). Trimming removed 0 bases from V and 6 bases from J, with 12 bases in between. The CDR3 is 14 residues long. CDR1 is GTSNPN and CDR2 is SVGIG in the germline V gene (reference sequence). The CDR3 is CAWSVLGAGQPQHF. The CDR3 nucleotides are TGTGCCTGGAGTGTACTGGGGGCCGGTCAGCCCCAGCATTTT.

J is TRBJ1-5 and V is TRBV29-1; the D gene is possibly TRBD1 (6 bases). V was pared by 4 bases and J by 7 bases, with 14 bases between. The length of the CDR3 is 13 residues. Germline assignment: CDR1 SQVTM and CDR2 ANQGSEA. The chain's CDR3 is CSVVEGVGQPQHF. CDR3 bases: TGCAGCGTTGTTGAGGGGGTTGGGCAGCCCCAGCATTTT.

This chain links TRBV5-4 with TRBJ2-1, with D maybe TRBD2 (6 bases). CDR3 length: 15 residues. Germline values: CDR1 SGHNT, CDR2 YYREEE (reference sequence). V dropped 4 bases and J dropped 4 bases, with 15 bases sitting between them. The CDR3 bases are TGTGCCAGCAGCGACGGGACTCTCGGGTACAATGAGCAGTTCTTC. This translates into CASSDGTLGYNEQFF.